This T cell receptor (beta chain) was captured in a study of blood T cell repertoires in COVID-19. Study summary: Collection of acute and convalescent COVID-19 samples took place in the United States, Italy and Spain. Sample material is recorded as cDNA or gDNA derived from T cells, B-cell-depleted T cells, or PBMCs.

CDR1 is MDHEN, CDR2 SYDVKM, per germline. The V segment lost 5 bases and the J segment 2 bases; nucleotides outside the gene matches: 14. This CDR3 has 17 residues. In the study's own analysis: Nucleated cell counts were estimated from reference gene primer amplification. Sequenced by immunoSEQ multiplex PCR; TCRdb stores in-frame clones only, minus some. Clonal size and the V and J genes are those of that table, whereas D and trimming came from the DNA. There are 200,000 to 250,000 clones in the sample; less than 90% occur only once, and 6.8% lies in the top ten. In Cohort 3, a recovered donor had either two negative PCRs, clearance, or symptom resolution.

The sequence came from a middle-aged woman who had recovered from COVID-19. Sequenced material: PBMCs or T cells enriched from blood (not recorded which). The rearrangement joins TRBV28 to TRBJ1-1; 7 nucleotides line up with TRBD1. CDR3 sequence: CASSPQGVPSFNTEAFF. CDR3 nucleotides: TGTGCCAGCAGTCCTCAGGGGGTCCCCTCCTTTAACACTGAAGCTTTCTTT.